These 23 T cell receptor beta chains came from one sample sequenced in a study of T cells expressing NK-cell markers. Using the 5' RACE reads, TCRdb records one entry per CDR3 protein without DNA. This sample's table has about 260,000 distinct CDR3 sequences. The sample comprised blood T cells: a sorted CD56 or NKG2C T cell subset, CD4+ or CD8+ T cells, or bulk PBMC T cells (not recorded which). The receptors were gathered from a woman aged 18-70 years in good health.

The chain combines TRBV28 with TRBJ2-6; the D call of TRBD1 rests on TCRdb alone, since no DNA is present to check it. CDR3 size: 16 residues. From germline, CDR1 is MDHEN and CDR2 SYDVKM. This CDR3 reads CASSLTGFSGANVLTF. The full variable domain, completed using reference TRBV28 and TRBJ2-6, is DVKVTQSSRYLVKRTGEKVFLECVQDMDHENMFWYRQDPGLGLRLIYFSYDVKMKEKGDIPEGYSVSREKKERFSLILESASTNQTSMYLCASSLTGFSGANVLTFGAGSRLTVL.

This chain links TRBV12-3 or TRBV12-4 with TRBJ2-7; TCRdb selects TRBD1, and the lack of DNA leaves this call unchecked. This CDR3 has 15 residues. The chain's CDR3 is CASSLTRFRSYEQYF.

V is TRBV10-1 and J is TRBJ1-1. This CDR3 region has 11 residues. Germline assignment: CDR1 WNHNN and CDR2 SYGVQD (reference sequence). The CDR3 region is CASSDNAEAFF.

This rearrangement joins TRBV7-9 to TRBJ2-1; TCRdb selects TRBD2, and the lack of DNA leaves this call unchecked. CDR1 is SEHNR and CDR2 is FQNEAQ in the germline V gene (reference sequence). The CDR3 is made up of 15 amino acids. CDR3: CASSLVGTSENEQFF.

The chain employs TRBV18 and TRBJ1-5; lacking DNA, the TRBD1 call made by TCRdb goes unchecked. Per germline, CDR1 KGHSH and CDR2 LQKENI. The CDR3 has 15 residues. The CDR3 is CASSSDRGAGQPQHF.

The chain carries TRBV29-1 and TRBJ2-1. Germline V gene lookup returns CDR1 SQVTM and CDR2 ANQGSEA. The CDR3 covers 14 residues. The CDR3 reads CSVEAEVSYNEQFF.

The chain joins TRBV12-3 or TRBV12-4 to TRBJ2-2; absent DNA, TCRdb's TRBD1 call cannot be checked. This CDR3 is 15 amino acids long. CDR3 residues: CASSFGTGRYGELFF.

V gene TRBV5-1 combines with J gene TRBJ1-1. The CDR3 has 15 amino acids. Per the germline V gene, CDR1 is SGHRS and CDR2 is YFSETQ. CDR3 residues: CASSLEFGSGTEAFF.

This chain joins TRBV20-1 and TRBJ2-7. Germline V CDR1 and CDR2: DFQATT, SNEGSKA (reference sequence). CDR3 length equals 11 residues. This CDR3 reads CSALRGYEQYF.

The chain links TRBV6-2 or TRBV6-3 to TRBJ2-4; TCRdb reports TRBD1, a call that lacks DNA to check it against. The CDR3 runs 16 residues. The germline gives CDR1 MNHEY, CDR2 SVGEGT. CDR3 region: CASSYPQGWAKNIQYF.

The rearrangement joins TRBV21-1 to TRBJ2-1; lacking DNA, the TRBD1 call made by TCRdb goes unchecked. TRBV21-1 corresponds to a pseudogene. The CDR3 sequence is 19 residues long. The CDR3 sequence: CASSKQLPPEKGGRNEQFF.

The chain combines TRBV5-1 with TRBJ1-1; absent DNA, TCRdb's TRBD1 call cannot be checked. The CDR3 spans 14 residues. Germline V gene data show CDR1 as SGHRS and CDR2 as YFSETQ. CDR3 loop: CASTLDSLRTEAFF.

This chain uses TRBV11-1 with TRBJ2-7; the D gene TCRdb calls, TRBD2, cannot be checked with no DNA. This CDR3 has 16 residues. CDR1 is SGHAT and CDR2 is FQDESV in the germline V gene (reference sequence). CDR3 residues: CASSPHGLAVTYEQYF. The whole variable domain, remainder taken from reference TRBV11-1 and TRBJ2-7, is EAEVAQSPRYKITEKSQAVAFWCDPISGHATLYWYRQILGQGPELLVQFQDESVVDDSQLPKDRFSAERLKGVDSTLKIQPAELGDSAMYLCASSPHGLAVTYEQYFGPGTRLTVT.

CDR3 sequence reads: CASSFDRNNEQFF. The V gene is TRBV27, the J gene TRBJ2-1; the D gene TCRdb calls, TRBD1, cannot be checked with no DNA. CDR1 is MNHEY, CDR2 SMNVEV, per germline (reference sequence). The CDR3 extends over 13 amino acids.

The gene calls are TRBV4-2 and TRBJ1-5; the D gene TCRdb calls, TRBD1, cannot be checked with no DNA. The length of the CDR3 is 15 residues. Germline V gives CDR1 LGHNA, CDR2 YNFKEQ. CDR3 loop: CASSQDSARNQPQHF.

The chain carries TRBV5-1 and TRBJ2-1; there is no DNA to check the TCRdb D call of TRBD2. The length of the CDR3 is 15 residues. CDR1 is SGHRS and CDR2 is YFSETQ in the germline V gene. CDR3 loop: CASSFYRAPGNEQFF.

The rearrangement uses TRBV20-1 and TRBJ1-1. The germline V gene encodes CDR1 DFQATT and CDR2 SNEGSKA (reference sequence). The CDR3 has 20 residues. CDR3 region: CSAPRSPTEKVGVRSTEAFF.

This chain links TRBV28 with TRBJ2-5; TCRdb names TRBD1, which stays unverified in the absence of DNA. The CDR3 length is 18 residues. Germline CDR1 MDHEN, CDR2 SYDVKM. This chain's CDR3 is CASRPGQENFPEQETQYF.

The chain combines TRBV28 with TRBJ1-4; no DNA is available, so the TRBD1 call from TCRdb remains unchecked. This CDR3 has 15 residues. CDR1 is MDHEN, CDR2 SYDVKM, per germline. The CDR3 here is CASIPGGAGSEKLFF.

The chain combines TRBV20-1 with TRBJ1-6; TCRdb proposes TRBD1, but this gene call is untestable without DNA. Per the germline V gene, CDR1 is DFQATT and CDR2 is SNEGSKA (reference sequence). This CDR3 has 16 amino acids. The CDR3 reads CSAPRGRGTYNSPLHF.

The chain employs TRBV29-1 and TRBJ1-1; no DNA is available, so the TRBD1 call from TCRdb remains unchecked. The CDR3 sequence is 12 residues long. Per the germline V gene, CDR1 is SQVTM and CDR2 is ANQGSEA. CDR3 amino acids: CSVGQGDTEAFF.

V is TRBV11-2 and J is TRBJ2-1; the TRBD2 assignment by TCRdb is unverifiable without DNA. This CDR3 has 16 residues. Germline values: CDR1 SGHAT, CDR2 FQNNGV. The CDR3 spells CASSLEGAGGYNEQFF.

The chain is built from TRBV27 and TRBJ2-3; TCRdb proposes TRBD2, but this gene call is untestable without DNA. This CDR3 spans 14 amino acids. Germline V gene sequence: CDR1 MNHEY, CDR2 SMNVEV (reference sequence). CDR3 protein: CASSRGRSTDTQYF.